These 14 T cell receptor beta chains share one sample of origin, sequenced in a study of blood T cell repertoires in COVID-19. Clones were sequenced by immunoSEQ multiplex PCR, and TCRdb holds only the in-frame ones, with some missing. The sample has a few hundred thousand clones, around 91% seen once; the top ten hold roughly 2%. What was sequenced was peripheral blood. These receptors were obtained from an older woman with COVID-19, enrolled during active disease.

CDR3 region: CATGGGTEAFF. DNA of the CDR3: TGTGCCACGGGGGGGGGCACTGAAGCTTTCTTT. The chain employs TRBV12-3 or TRBV12-4 and TRBJ1-1; perhaps TRBD1 as D (5 bases). V lost 10 bases and J 4 bases, leaving 10 bases between the germline ends. This CDR3 is built from 11 residues.

CDR3 coding DNA: TGTGCCAGCAGCGTAGGATCTGAGGGAAACACCATATATTTT. Protein sequence: CASSVGSEGNTIYF. V and J are TRBV9 and TRBJ1-3; unclear D gene. V was pared by 0 bases and J by 4 bases, with 8 bases between. The germline V gene encodes CDR1 SGDLS and CDR2 YYNGEE. This CDR3 has 14 amino acids.

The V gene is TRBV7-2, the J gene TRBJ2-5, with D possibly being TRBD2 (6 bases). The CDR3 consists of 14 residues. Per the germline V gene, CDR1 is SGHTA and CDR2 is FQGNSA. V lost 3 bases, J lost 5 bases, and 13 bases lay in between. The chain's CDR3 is CASSFRRGGETQYF. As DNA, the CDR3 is TGTGCCAGCAGCTTTAGGCGGGGCGGCGAGACCCAGTACTTC.

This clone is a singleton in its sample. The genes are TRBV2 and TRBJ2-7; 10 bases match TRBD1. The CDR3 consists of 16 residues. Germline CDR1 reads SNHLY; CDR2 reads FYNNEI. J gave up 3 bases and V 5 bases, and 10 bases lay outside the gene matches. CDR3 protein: CASSNFGQGVLYEQYF. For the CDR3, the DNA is TGTGCCAGCAGTAACTTCGGACAGGGGGTCCTCTACGAGCAGTACTTC. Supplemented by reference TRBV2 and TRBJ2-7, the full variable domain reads EPEVTQTPSHQVTQMGQEVILRCVPISNHLYFYWYRQILGQKVEFLVSFYNNEISEKSEIFDDQFSVERPDGSNFTLKIRSTKLEDSAMYFCASSNFGQGVLYEQYFGPGTRLTVT.

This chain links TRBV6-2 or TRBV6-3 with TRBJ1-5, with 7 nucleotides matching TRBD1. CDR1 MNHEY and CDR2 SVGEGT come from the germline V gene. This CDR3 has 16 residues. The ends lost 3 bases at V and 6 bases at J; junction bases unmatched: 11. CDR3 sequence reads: CASSYVHRGGGQPQHF. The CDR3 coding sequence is TGTGCCAGCAGTTATGTTCACAGGGGAGGTGGTCAGCCCCAGCATTTT.

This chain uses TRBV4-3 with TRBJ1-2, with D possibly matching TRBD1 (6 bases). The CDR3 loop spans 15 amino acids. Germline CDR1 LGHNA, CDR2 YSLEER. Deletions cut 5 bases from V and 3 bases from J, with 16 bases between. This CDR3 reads CASSARTGFDYGYTF. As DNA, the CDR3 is TGCGCCAGCAGCGCTCGCACAGGGTTTGACTATGGCTACACCTTC.

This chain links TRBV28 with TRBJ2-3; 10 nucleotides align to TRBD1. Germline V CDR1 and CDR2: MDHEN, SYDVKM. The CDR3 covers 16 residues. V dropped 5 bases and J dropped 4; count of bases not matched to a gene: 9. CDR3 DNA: TGTGCCAGCAGTGCCCCGGGACAGGGGACGGCAGATACGCAGTATTTT. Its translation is CASSAPGQGTADTQYF.

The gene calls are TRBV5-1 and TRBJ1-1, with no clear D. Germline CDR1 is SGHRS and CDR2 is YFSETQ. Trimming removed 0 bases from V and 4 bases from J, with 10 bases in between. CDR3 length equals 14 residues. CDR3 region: CASSLERGTTEAFF. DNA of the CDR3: TGCGCCAGCAGCTTGGAGCGCGGCACCACTGAAGCTTTCTTT.

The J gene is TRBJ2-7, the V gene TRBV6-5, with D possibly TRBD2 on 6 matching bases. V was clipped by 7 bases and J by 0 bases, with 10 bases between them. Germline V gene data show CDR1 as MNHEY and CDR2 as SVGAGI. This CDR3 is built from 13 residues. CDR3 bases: TGTGCCAGCAAACCCGGGAGCTCCTACGAGCAGTACTTC. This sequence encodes CASKPGSSYEQYF.

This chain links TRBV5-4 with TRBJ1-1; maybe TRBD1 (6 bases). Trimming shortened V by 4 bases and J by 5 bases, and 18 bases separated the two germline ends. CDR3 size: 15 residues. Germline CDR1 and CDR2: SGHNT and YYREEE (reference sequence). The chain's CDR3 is CASSPGQKLGTEAFF. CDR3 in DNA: TGTGCCAGCAGCCCTGGACAGAAACTAGGGACTGAAGCTTTCTTT.

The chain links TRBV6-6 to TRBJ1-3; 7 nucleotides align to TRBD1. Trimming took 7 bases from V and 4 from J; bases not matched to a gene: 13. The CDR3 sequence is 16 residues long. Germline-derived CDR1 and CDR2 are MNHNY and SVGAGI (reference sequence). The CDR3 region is CASNLRRQGAGNTIYF. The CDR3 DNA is TGTGCCAGCAACCTCCGGAGACAGGGTGCAGGAAACACCATATATTTT.

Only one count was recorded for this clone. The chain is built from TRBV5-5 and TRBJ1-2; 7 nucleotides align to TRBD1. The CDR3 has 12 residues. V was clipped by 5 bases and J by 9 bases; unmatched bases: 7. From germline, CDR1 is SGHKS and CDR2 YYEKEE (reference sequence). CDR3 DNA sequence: TGTGCCAGCAGGGGGACAGAGATCCGCTACACCTTC. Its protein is CASRGTEIRYTF.

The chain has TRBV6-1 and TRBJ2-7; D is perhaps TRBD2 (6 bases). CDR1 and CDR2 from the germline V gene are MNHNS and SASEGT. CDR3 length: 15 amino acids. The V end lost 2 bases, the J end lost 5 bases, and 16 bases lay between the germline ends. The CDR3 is CASSERRRALNEQYF. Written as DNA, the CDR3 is TGTGCCAGCAGTGAACGGCGGAGGGCTCTCAACGAGCAGTACTTC.

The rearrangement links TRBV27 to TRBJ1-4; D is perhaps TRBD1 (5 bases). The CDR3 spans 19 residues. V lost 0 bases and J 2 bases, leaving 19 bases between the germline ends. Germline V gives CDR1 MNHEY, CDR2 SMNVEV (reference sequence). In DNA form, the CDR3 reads TGTGCCAGCAGTTTATCCGGTTGGGCAGGGATATACACTAATGAAAAACTGTTTTTT. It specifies CASSLSGWAGIYTNEKLFF.